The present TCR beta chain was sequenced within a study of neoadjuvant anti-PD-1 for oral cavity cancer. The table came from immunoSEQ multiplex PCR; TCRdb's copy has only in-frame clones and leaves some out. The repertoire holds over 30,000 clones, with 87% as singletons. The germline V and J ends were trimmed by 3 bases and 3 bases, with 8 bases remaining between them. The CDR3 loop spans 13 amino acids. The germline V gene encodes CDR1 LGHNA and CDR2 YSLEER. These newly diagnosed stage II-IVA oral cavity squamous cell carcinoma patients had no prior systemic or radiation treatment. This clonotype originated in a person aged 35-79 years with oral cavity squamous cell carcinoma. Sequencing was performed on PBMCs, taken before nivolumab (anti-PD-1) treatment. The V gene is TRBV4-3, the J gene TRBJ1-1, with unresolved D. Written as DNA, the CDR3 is TGCGCCAGCAGCCAGGGCGGACACACTGAAGCTTTCTTT. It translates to CASSQGGHTEAFF.